Shown below are 32 T cell receptor beta chains from a single sample sequenced in a study of monozygotic twins with inflammatory bowel disease. TCRdb re-called the 5' RACE reads and catalogs CDR3 proteins one per entry, DNA excluded. The sample table includes a few hundred thousand distinct CDR3 sequences. Source material: blood. The source of these receptors is a human donor with ulcerative colitis or Crohn's disease, or a healthy co-twin of an affected twin (not recorded which).

This chain uses TRBV28 with TRBJ1-2; TCRdb returns TRBD1, unconfirmable since there is no DNA. CDR1 and CDR2 (germline): MDHEN, SYDVKM. The CDR3 runs to 14 residues. CDR3 residues: CASSSGQGTYGYTF.

The V and J genes are TRBV5-1 and TRBJ2-1; the TRBD1 assignment by TCRdb is unverifiable without DNA. CDR3 length: 14 amino acids. CDR1 is SGHRS, CDR2 YFSETQ, per germline. CDR3: CASGNAGPYNEQFF.

The V and J genes are TRBV20-1 and TRBJ1-5; checking the TCRdb D call of TRBD1 is not possible without DNA. In germline, CDR1 is DFQATT, CDR2 SNEGSKA (reference sequence). The CDR3 totals 17 residues. CDR3 protein: CSAREGTGLPFDQPQHF.

The rearrangement uses TRBV19 and TRBJ1-5; the TCRdb D gene call, TRBD1, has no DNA to confirm it. Germline values: CDR1 LNHDA, CDR2 SQIVND (reference sequence). The length of the CDR3 is 14 residues. This CDR3 is CASSAQGANQPQHF.

The genes are TRBV28 and TRBJ2-3; TCRdb picks TRBD1, but there is no DNA to check that call. CDR1 and CDR2 from the germline V gene are MDHEN and SYDVKM. CDR3 length: 13 residues. CDR3 protein: CASMPPAPDTQYF.

The chain couples TRBV29-1 to TRBJ1-5. Germline lookup yields CDR1 SQVTM and CDR2 ANQGSEA. CDR3 length: 12 residues. The CDR3 loop reads CSVGLSNQPQHF.

This chain uses TRBV14 with TRBJ1-4; TCRdb's D gene call, TRBD1, goes unchecked for lack of DNA. Germline V CDR1 and CDR2: SGHDN, FVKESK. CDR3 length: 15 amino acids. This chain's CDR3 is CASSPVGGRYEKLFF.

V usage is TRBV7-9 and J usage is TRBJ2-1; TCRdb's D gene call, TRBD2, goes unchecked for lack of DNA. The CDR3 runs to 17 residues. The germline V gene encodes CDR1 SEHNR and CDR2 FQNEAQ (reference sequence). CDR3 region: CASSWALAVSSYNEQFF.

V is TRBV11-2 and J is TRBJ2-7; the TCRdb call, TRBD2, lacks DNA for checking. CDR1 is SGHAT and CDR2 is FQNNGV in the germline V gene. The length of the CDR3 is 14 residues. Here the CDR3 reads CASSLGTSIYEQYF.

The rearrangement uses TRBV5-1 and TRBJ2-6. Germline V gives CDR1 SGHRS, CDR2 YFSETQ. The CDR3 contains 16 residues. This CDR3 is CASSLGPNSGANVLTF.

The rearrangement joins TRBV18 to TRBJ2-3; TCRdb outputs TRBD1, but without DNA this stays unchecked. Germline values: CDR1 KGHSH, CDR2 LQKENI. The CDR3 sequence is 13 residues long. CDR3 loop: CASSGQGADTQYF. Looking up the rest from reference TRBV18 and TRBJ2-3 gives the full variable domain: NAGVMQNPRHLVRRRGQEARLRCSPMKGHSHVYWYRQLPEEGLKFMVYLQKENIIDESGMPKERFSAEFPKEGPSILRIQQVVRGDSAAYFCASSGQGADTQYFGPGTRLTVL.

The chain recombines TRBV2 with TRBJ2-5; checking the TCRdb D call of TRBD2 is not possible without DNA. Germline CDR1 and CDR2: SNHLY and FYNNEI. This CDR3 is built from 11 residues. The CDR3 spells CASNRRGTQYF.

The V gene is TRBV12-3 or TRBV12-4, the J gene TRBJ1-2. The CDR3 contains 13 residues. The CDR3 region is CASSQTWGYGYTF.

This rearrangement joins TRBV28 to TRBJ2-1; the TCRdb D gene call, TRBD2, has no DNA to confirm it. Germline V CDR1 and CDR2: MDHEN, SYDVKM. CDR3 size: 18 residues. The CDR3 reads CASSLVLAGVGAYNEQFF.

The chain employs TRBV5-1 and TRBJ2-2; TCRdb indicates TRBD1, and absent DNA this call remains unverified. CDR3 size: 16 residues. CDR1 SGHRS and CDR2 YFSETQ come from the germline V gene. This chain's CDR3 is CASSLTGTTRTGELFF.

The V gene is TRBV11-2, the J gene TRBJ1-5. Germline loops: CDR1 SGHAT, CDR2 FQNNGV. This CDR3 has 13 residues. CDR3 amino acids: CASSLGDNQPQHF.

This chain links TRBV7-9 with TRBJ2-5; without DNA, the TCRdb call of TRBD1 cannot be checked. In germline, CDR1 is SEHNR, CDR2 FQNEAQ (reference sequence). The CDR3 spans 15 residues. The CDR3 region is CASSLEGPKGGTQYF. The complete variable domain, with remaining parts taken from reference TRBV7-9 and TRBJ2-5, reads DTGVSQNPRHKITKRGQNVTFRCDPISEHNRLYWYRQTLGQGPEFLTYFQNEAQLEKSRLLSDRFSAERPKGSFSTLEIQRTEQGDSAMYLCASSLEGPKGGTQYFGPGTRLLVL.

This chain uses TRBV5-1 with TRBJ1-6. This CDR3 has 15 residues. The germline V gene has CDR1 SGHRS and CDR2 YFSETQ. The CDR3 loop reads CASSLGNNRNSPLHF.

This chain joins TRBV7-2 and TRBJ1-1; TCRdb's assignment of TRBD1 cannot be checked, as there is no DNA. This CDR3 is built from 13 residues. Germline V gene data show CDR1 as SGHTA and CDR2 as FQGNSA. The CDR3 sequence is CASSFGADWEAFF. Based on the CDR3 plus reference TRBV7-2 and TRBJ1-1, the full variable domain is GAGVSQSPSNKVTEKGKDVELRCDPISGHTALYWYRQSLGQGLEFLIYFQGNSAPDKSGLPSDRFSAERTGGSVSTLTIQRTQQEDSAVYLCASSFGADWEAFFGQGTRLTVV.

The CDR3 loop reads CASSYGTSSTDTQYF. The chain is built from TRBV6-5 and TRBJ2-3; TCRdb gives TRBD2 as the D gene, but with no DNA this cannot be confirmed. The CDR3 extends over 15 amino acids. CDR1 and CDR2 (germline): MNHEY, SVGAGI.

This chain uses TRBV4-3 with TRBJ2-3; TCRdb names TRBD2, which stays unverified in the absence of DNA. This CDR3 is built from 18 residues. Germline CDR1 reads LGHNA; CDR2 reads YSLEER. The CDR3 reads CASSQDGWREGSTDTQYF.

The chain couples TRBV3-1 to TRBJ2-7. Looked up from germline, CDR1 is LGHDT and CDR2 is YNNKEL (reference sequence). The CDR3 runs 12 residues. This CDR3 is CASSSHQYEQYF.

V and J are TRBV7-9 and TRBJ1-3. Germline V gene lookup returns CDR1 SEHNR and CDR2 FQNEAQ (reference sequence). This CDR3 has 13 residues. CDR3 residues: CASSLSLQNTIYF. Using reference TRBV7-9 and TRBJ1-3 for the parts outside the CDR3, the full variable domain is DTGVSQNPRHKITKRGQNVTFRCDPISEHNRLYWYRQTLGQGPEFLTYFQNEAQLEKSRLLSDRFSAERPKGSFSTLEIQRTEQGDSAMYLCASSLSLQNTIYFGEGSWLTVV.

The chain combines TRBV20-1 with TRBJ1-6. In germline, CDR1 is DFQATT, CDR2 SNEGSKA (reference sequence). The CDR3 contains 14 residues. CDR3 amino acids: CSATDGPYNSPLHF.

The chain links TRBV28 to TRBJ1-4; no DNA is available, so the TRBD1 call from TCRdb remains unchecked. The CDR3 sequence is 13 residues long. Germline V CDR1 and CDR2: MDHEN, SYDVKM. This CDR3 reads CAGRRSLNEKLFF.

The gene calls are TRBV29-1 and TRBJ2-1; TCRdb selects TRBD2, and the lack of DNA leaves this call unchecked. Looked up from germline, CDR1 is SQVTM and CDR2 is ANQGSEA. This CDR3 contains 15 residues. The CDR3 loop reads CSVPGLGTSANEQFF.

V is TRBV7-2 and J is TRBJ1-4; with no DNA, the TCRdb D assignment of TRBD1 cannot be verified. CDR1 and CDR2 from the germline V gene are SGHTA and FQGNSA. This CDR3 is built from 16 residues. Here the CDR3 reads CASSPRAGQTNEKLFF. The full variable domain, rest sourced from reference TRBV7-2 and TRBJ1-4, is GAGVSQSPSNKVTEKGKDVELRCDPISGHTALYWYRQSLGQGLEFLIYFQGNSAPDKSGLPSDRFSAERTGGSVSTLTIQRTQQEDSAVYLCASSPRAGQTNEKLFFGSGTQLSVL.

The rearrangement uses TRBV28 and TRBJ2-1; as DNA is missing, the TRBD2 call by TCRdb cannot be tested. The CDR3 consists of 15 residues. The germline V gene encodes CDR1 MDHEN and CDR2 SYDVKM. The CDR3: CASSRLAVDTNEQFF. Full variable domain (outside the CDR3, taken from reference TRBV28 and TRBJ2-1): DVKVTQSSRYLVKRTGEKVFLECVQDMDHENMFWYRQDPGLGLRLIYFSYDVKMKEKGDIPEGYSVSREKKERFSLILESASTNQTSMYLCASSRLAVDTNEQFFGPGTRLTVL.

The rearrangement uses TRBV30 and TRBJ2-5; TCRdb's assignment of TRBD1 cannot be checked, as there is no DNA. Germline-derived CDR1 and CDR2 are GTSNPN and SVGIG (reference sequence). There are 13 residues in the CDR3. CDR3 sequence: CAQTDRGQETQYF.

The chain is built from TRBV20-1 and TRBJ2-3; the TRBD2 assignment by TCRdb is unverifiable without DNA. The CDR3 loop spans 17 amino acids. Germline assignment: CDR1 DFQATT and CDR2 SNEGSKA (reference sequence). The CDR3 protein is CSARRGLTSGRADTQYF.

This sequence joins TRBV20-1 and TRBJ1-2; there is no DNA to check the TCRdb D call of TRBD1. This CDR3 region has 17 residues. Germline V gene lookup returns CDR1 DFQATT and CDR2 SNEGSKA (reference sequence). The chain's CDR3 is CSAIKRGDRAFWRGYTF.

CDR3 loop: CASSSSTGTNYGYTF. The chain uses TRBV9 and TRBJ1-2; TCRdb reports TRBD1, a call that lacks DNA to check it against. The CDR3 contains 15 residues. Germline CDR1 is SGDLS and CDR2 is YYNGEE.